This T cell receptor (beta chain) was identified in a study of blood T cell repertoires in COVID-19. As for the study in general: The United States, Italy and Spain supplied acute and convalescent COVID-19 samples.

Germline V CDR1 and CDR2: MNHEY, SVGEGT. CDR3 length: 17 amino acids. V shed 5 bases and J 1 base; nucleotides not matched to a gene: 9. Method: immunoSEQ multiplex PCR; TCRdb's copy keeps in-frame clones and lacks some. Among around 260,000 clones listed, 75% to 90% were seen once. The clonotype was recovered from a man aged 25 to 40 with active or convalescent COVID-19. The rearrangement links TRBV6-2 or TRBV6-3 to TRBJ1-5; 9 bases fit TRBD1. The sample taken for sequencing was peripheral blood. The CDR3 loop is CASSPARTGASNQPQHF. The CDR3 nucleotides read TGTGCCAGCAGTCCAGCCCGGACAGGGGCCAGCAATCAGCCCCAGCATTTT.